These T cell receptor beta chains were read from a single sample in a study of beta chain features in type 1 diabetes. Clones were read by immunoSEQ multiplex PCR, and TCRdb kept only the in-frame ones, dropping some. The sample yields roughly 250,000 clones, over 8.5% seen once. Sequencing input: naive CD4+ T cells from blood. The receptors derive from a woman between 18 and 29 years old in good health. The CDR3 runs from the conserved cysteine through the conserved F or W. Each record gives: D gene, J gene, V gene, clone size, CDR3 length, CDR3 protein, CDR3 DNA. The D gene is left open where the match is weak. Where a row states a size, it is once, few, many or the class of an expanded clone; other rows omit it.

>.|TRBJ1-2|TRBV9|.|14
CASSGPQGYYGYTF
TGTGCCAGCAGCGGCCCACAGGGTTATTATGGCTACACCTTC
>TRBD2|TRBJ2-7|TRBV6-1|few|15
CASSEFGTSLGEQYF
TGTGCCAGCAGTGAATTCGGGACTAGTCTAGGCGAGCAGTACTTC
>.|TRBJ2-4|TRBV9|.|17
CASSVGASRYAKNIQYF
TGTGCCAGCAGCGTAGGAGCCTCCCGGTATGCCAAAAACATTCAGTACTTC
>.|TRBJ1-3|TRBV4-1|.|16
CASSLKDTGTGNTIYF
TGCGCCAGCAGCCTCAAGGACACAGGGACTGGAAACACCATATATTTT
>TRBD2|TRBJ2-1|TRBV7-2|.|15
CASSLELAGYNEQFF
TGTGCCAGCAGCTTAGAACTAGCGGGGTACAATGAGCAGTTCTTC
>TRBD1|TRBJ1-5|TRBV28|.|21
CASSLLGLGQGRLASNQPQHF
TGTGCCAGCAGTTTATTGGGGCTGGGACAGGGGCGCCTCGCAAGCAATCAGCCCCAGCATTTT
>TRBD1|TRBJ2-1|TRBV28|.|15
CASSLDRDTYNEQFF
TGTGCCAGCAGTTTGGACAGGGATACCTACAATGAGCAGTTCTTC
>TRBD1|TRBJ1-4|TRBV27|few|14
CASSRLGTAEKLFF
TGTGCCAGCAGTCGCCTGGGGACAGCCGAAAAACTGTTTTTT
>TRBD2|TRBJ2-3|TRBV7-9|.|18
CASSGRLAGFPSTDTQYF
TGTGCCAGCAGCGGTCGACTAGCGGGGTTCCCCAGCACAGATACGCAGTATTTT
>TRBD1|TRBJ1-5|TRBV9|.|17
CASSRRDRGRGNQPQHF
TGTGCCAGCAGCAGAAGGGACAGGGGGCGGGGCAATCAGCCCCAGCATTTT
>.|TRBJ2-3|TRBV10-3|few|13
CAIRPEVVDTQYF
TGTGCCATCAGACCAGAAGTCGTGGATACGCAGTATTTT
>TRBD1|TRBJ1-1|TRBV6-5|.|13
CASRLQGVKEAFF
TGTGCCAGCAGGCTACAGGGGGTAAAGGAAGCTTTCTTT
>.|TRBJ1-5|TRBV7-9|few|15
CASSSGSGISQPQHF
TGTGCCAGCAGCAGCGGTTCGGGGATCAGTCAGCCCCAGCATTTT
>.|TRBJ1-1|TRBV15|few|15
CATSRVDFWDTEAFF
TGTGCCACCAGCAGAGTAGACTTTTGGGACACTGAAGCTTTCTTT
>.|TRBJ1-5|TRBV5-1|few|14
CASSFEGNTQPQHF
TGCGCCAGCAGCTTCGAGGGAAATACTCAGCCCCAGCATTTT
>.|TRBJ2-7|TRBV7-9|many|14
CASSFGGISYEQYF
TGTGCCAGCAGCTTTGGCGGAATCTCCTACGAGCAGTACTTC
>.|TRBJ2-1|TRBV18|many|15
CASSRGTFSYNEQFF
TGTGCCAGCTCACGCGGGACTTTCTCCTACAATGAGCAGTTCTTC
>TRBD2|TRBJ2-6|TRBV2|.|18
CASSLEGLAGSGANVLTF
TGTGCCAGCAGCCTAGAGGGACTAGCGGGGTCCGGGGCCAACGTCCTGACTTTC
>TRBD1|TRBJ2-7|TRBV28|few|15
CASSSGTVVGYEQYF
TGTGCCAGCAGTTCCGGGACAGTAGTTGGCTACGAGCAGTACTTC
>.|TRBJ2-5|TRBV5-4|.|14
CASSRDTSQETQYF
TGTGCCAGCAGCCGGGACACCTCCCAAGAGACCCAGTACTTC
>TRBD1|TRBJ1-2|TRBV5-6|.|16
CASSLERDRETGGYTF
TGTGCCAGCAGCTTGGAACGGGACAGGGAAACGGGAGGCTACACCTTC
>TRBD1|TRBJ1-1|TRBV7-9|few|19
CASSLVPGTGSLMNTEAFF
TGTGCCAGCAGCCTCGTCCCCGGGACAGGATCTCTCATGAACACTGAAGCTTTCTTT
>.|TRBJ1-1|TRBV19|few|13
CASRIGGNTEAFF
TGTGCCAGTAGGATCGGGGGGAACACTGAAGCTTTCTTT
>.|TRBJ1-3|TRBV9|few|16
CASSVVPAREAVTIYF
TGTGCCAGCAGCGTAGTTCCCGCCCGCGAGGCGGTCACCATATATTTT
>.|TRBJ1-4|TRBV20-1|few|11
CSGVYREKLFF
TGCAGTGGAGTGTACCGGGAAAAACTGTTTTTT
>.|TRBJ2-7|TRBV5-1|.|14
CASSLVQGRYEQYF
TGCGCCAGCAGCTTGGTTCAGGGAAGGTACGAGCAGTACTTC
>.|TRBJ1-1|TRBV5-1|.|14
CASSLTQGVTEAFF
TGCGCCAGCAGCTTGACACAGGGTGTCACTGAAGCTTTCTTT
>TRBD2|TRBJ2-5|TRBV7-3|few|16
CASSLGLAGGQETQYF
TGTGCCAGCAGCTTAGGACTAGCGGGGGGCCAAGAGACCCAGTACTTC
>.|TRBJ2-5|TRBV19|.|14
CASLGTGYQETQYF
TGTGCCAGTCTCGGGACTGGCTACCAAGAGACCCAGTACTTC
>TRBD1|TRBJ1-6|TRBV7-9|.|15
CASSHRDRVGSPLHF
TGTGCCAGCAGCCACCGGGACAGGGTTGGTTCACCCCTCCACTTT
>TRBD2|TRBJ2-1|TRBV6-1|.|16
CASSEGLAVPYNEQFF
TGTGCCAGCAGTGAAGGCCTAGCGGTGCCCTACAATGAGCAGTTCTTC
>TRBD1|TRBJ2-7|TRBV18|few|14
CASSRDRWAYEQYF
TGTGCCAGCTCCAGGGACAGATGGGCCTACGAGCAGTACTTC
>.|TRBJ1-1|TRBV7-6|.|13
CASSLKENTEAVF
TGTGCCAGCAGCTTAAAGGAGAACACTGAAGCTGTCTTT
>.|TRBJ2-7|TRBV27|few|15
CASSPRQVISYEQYF
TGTGCCAGCAGTCCAAGACAGGTCATCTCCTACGAGCAGTACTTC
>TRBD2|TRBJ2-3|TRBV5-1|few|16
CASSLAPAGDTDTQYF
TGCGCCAGCAGCTTGGCCCCAGCGGGGGACACAGATACGCAGTATTTT
>.|TRBJ1-1|TRBV7-2|.|12
CASSQWTVEAFF
TGTGCCAGCAGCCAATGGACAGTTGAAGCTTTCTTT
>TRBD1|TRBJ2-7|TRBV11-2|few|17
CASSRGTGGFRRYEQYF
TGTGCCAGCAGCCGAGGGACAGGGGGATTTAGGAGATACGAGCAGTACTTC
>TRBD2|TRBJ2-3|TRBV5-1|.|15
CASSLLGGSTDTQYF
TGCGCCAGCAGCTTGCTGGGGGGGAGCACAGATACGCAGTATTTT
>.|TRBJ1-5|TRBV19|.|14
CASSIIRGVQPQHF
TGTGCCAGTAGTATCATTCGGGGGGTTCAGCCCCAGCATTTT
>.|TRBJ2-5|TRBV6-5|.|13
CASSRTILETQYF
TGTGCCAGCAGCCGAACTATTTTGGAGACCCAGTACTTC
>.|TRBJ2-1|TRBV5-4|.|16
CASSSSGSYSYNEQFF
TGTGCCAGCAGCTCCAGCGGAAGTTACTCCTACAATGAGCAGTTCTTC
>.|TRBJ1-1|TRBV18|few|16
CASSPDTTVVNTEAFF
TGTGCCAGCTCACCCGATACGACAGTTGTTAACACTGAAGCTTTCTTT
>.|TRBJ2-1|TRBV5-4|.|13
CASSPTGDNEQFF
TGTGCCAGCAGCCCGACGGGGGACAATGAGCAGTTCTTC
>.|TRBJ1-2|TRBV5-4|.|16
CASSSLGGEEYYGYTF
TGTGCCAGCAGCTCCCTAGGGGGAGAGGAGTACTATGGCTACACCTTC
>TRBD2|TRBJ2-5|TRBV5-6|few|14
CASSQPGGPKTQYF
TGTGCCAGCAGCCAACCGGGGGGGCCGAAGACCCAGTACTTC
>TRBD2|TRBJ2-1|TRBV5-1|few|14
CASSLAGVYNEQFF
TGCGCCAGCAGTTTAGCGGGGGTATACAATGAGCAGTTCTTC
>.|TRBJ2-7|TRBV5-6|.|14
CASSSWERSYEQYF
TGTGCCAGCAGCTCTTGGGAGCGTTCCTACGAGCAGTACTTC
>TRBD2|TRBJ2-5|TRBV6-5|.|15
CASRQLAGGSETQYF
TGTGCCAGCAGACAACTAGCGGGAGGGTCGGAGACCCAGTACTTC
>.|TRBJ2-6|TRBV5-1|few|18
CASSLDGRGSSGANVLTF
TGCGCCAGCAGCTTGGATGGTCGGGGTAGCTCTGGGGCCAACGTCCTGACTTTC
>.|TRBJ2-7|TRBV18|.|14
CASSPAGERHEQYF
TGTGCCAGCTCACCGGCAGGGGAAAGGCACGAGCAGTACTTC